These 18 T cell receptor beta chains share one sample of origin, sequenced in a study of long-term antiretroviral therapy in people with HIV. The assay, immunoSEQ v3.0, was run at survey level. TCRdb's table, derived via immunoSEQ multiplex PCR, lists solely in-frame clones and lacks some. The data hold 25,000 to 35,000 clones, with 78% observed a single time. Sequenced material: unsorted PBMCs, taken 3.1 years after starting antiretroviral therapy. These receptors came from a woman aged 45-65 years with HIV.

This chain joins TRBV21-1 and TRBJ2-5; the table gives TRBD1 as D, unverified against the DNA. TRBV21-1 is reported as a pseudogene. This CDR3 spans 17 amino acids. CDR3 in amino acids: CASSKTETGVGKETQYF. CDR3 sequence (DNA): TGTGCCAGCAGCAAAACGGAGACAGGGGTCGGGAAAGAGACCCAGTACTTC.

V and J are TRBV10-1 and TRBJ1-6; D uncertain. V lost 3 bases, J lost 7 bases, and 4 bases lay in between. The CDR3 covers 12 residues. Germline V gene sequence: CDR1 WNHNN, CDR2 SYGVQD (reference sequence). The CDR3 DNA follows: TGCGCCAGCAGTGACCAAAATTCACCCCTCCACTTT. Protein sequence: CASSDQNSPLHF.

The rearrangement joins TRBV29-1 to TRBJ1-1; D call uncertain. Trimming took off 4 bases at V and 0 bases at J, with 3 bases between the two ends. The CDR3 has 11 amino acids. Germline loops: CDR1 SQVTM, CDR2 ANQGSEA. CDR3 nucleotide sequence: TGCAGCGTTGGTCTGAACACTGAAGCTTTCTTT. It is translated as CSVGLNTEAFF.

This clone has only one observation. The V gene is TRBV7-2, the J gene TRBJ2-5; 10 nucleotides align to TRBD1. J gave up 5 bases and V 5 bases, and 2 bases lay outside the gene matches. CDR3 length equals 13 residues. Germline V CDR1 and CDR2: SGHTA, FQGNSA. The chain's CDR3 is CASSDRGLETQYF. As DNA, the CDR3 is TGTGCCAGCAGCGACAGGGGGCTTGAGACCCAGTACTTC.

The chain joins TRBV4-1 to TRBJ1-1; 7 bases line up with TRBD1. The J segment lost 3 bases and the V segment lost 4 bases, leaving 11 bases of the junction unmatched. The CDR3 has 16 amino acids. Looked up from germline, CDR1 is MGHRA and CDR2 is YSYEKL. This chain's CDR3 is CASSPFSTGEDTEAFF. CDR3 nucleotides: TGCGCCAGCAGCCCCTTTAGTACAGGGGAGGACACTGAAGCTTTCTTT.

This chain connects TRBV4-1 to TRBJ2-2; 9 nucleotides match TRBD1. Germline CDR1 MGHRA, CDR2 YSYEKL. Losses at the gene ends were 6 bases for V and 3 bases for J; bases not matched to a gene: 5. CDR3 length: 15 amino acids. CDR3: CASSDRGLDTGELFF. The CDR3 bases are TGCGCCAGCAGTGACAGGGGGTTGGACACCGGGGAGCTGTTTTTT.

This clone showed up just once. The rearrangement uses TRBV7-9 and TRBJ2-5; 8 bases line up with TRBD2. The CDR3 is 15 amino acids. The V and J ends lost 5 bases and 1 base, in that order; junction bases with no gene match: 6. Germline-derived CDR1 and CDR2 are SEHNR and FQNEAQ (reference sequence). The CDR3 region is CASSTTRGVQETQYF. DNA for the CDR3: TGTGCCAGCAGCACAACGCGGGGGGTCCAAGAGACCCAGTACTTC.

The rearrangement uses TRBV29-1 and TRBJ2-1; 7 bases fit TRBD2. Unmatched junction bases numbered 6, after V lost 7 bases and J lost 6 bases. Germline lookup yields CDR1 SQVTM and CDR2 ANQGSEA. CDR3 length equals 12 residues. The CDR3 DNA reads as TGCAGCGAAACAGCGGGGCGCAATGAGCAGTTCTTC. Translation gives CSETAGRNEQFF.

The chain joins TRBV5-1 to TRBJ2-2; TRBD2 is a possible D gene (5 bases). CDR1 is SGHRS and CDR2 is YFSETQ in the germline V gene. The CDR3 consists of 15 residues. Trimming shortened V by 0 bases and J by 1 base, and 7 bases separated the two germline ends. The CDR3 protein is CASSLAGENTGELFF. CDR3 nucleotides: TGCGCCAGCAGCTTGGCCGGGGAGAACACCGGGGAGCTGTTTTTT.

The chain links TRBV30 to TRBJ2-1, with 9 positions matching TRBD2. Germline loops: CDR1 GTSNPN, CDR2 SVGIG (reference sequence). The V segment lost 2 bases and the J segment 10 bases; nucleotides outside the gene matches: 12. This CDR3 comprises 15 residues. The CDR3 nucleotides are TGTGCCTGGAGTCCCTCGCGGGGGGGCTCCGGAGAGCAGTTCTTC. Translation: CAWSPSRGGSGEQFF.

This chain connects TRBV5-1 to TRBJ2-3; 11 nucleotides agree with TRBD2. From germline, CDR1 is SGHRS and CDR2 YFSETQ. Trimming removed 4 bases from V and 2 bases from J; junction bases left unmatched: 9. The CDR3 extends over 17 amino acids. CDR3 loop: CASSPTSGGRNTDTQYF. For the CDR3, the DNA is TGCGCCAGCAGCCCCACTAGCGGGGGTCGCAACACAGATACGCAGTATTTT. Full variable domain (outside the CDR3, taken from reference TRBV5-1 and TRBJ2-3): KAGVTQTPRYLIKTRGQQVTLSCSPISGHRSVSWYQQTPGQGLQFLFEYFSETQRNKGNFPGRFSGRQFSNSRSEMNVSTLELGDSALYLCASSPTSGGRNTDTQYFGPGTRLTVL.

J is TRBJ1-2 and V is TRBV12-5; D remains unclear. The CDR3 is 16 residues long. The V end was cut by 0 bases, the J end by 3 bases, with 14 bases between. Germline lookup yields CDR1 LGHNT and CDR2 FRNRAP. Here the CDR3 DNA reads TGTGCTAGTGGTTTGGTAGCCGTGGTGGGCTACTATGGCTACACCTTC. Amino acid sequence: CASGLVAVVGYYGYTF.

The rearrangement links TRBV9 to TRBJ2-2; the D call may be TRBD1 or TRBD2 (5 bases each). Germline CDR1 reads SGDLS; CDR2 reads YYNGEE. V was clipped by 4 bases and J by 0 bases, with 16 bases between them. The CDR3 has 17 residues. DNA of the CDR3: TGTGCCAGCAGCCCCCGTAAGGGGAGAACGAACACCGGGGAGCTGTTTTTT. This sequence encodes CASSPRKGRTNTGELFF.

The chain carries TRBV19 and TRBJ1-1; no clear D gene. Deletions cut 4 bases from V and 0 bases from J, with 15 bases between. Germline assignment: CDR1 LNHDA and CDR2 SQIVND (reference sequence). The CDR3 totals 16 residues. In DNA form, the CDR3 reads TGTGCCAGTAGTAGTCAGTTCGGCCTCATGAACACTGAAGCTTTCTTT. It translates to CASSSQFGLMNTEAFF.

This clone rates as medium-sized. The CDR3 here is CAWSVLSGTGLTEAFF. As DNA, the CDR3 is TGTGCCTGGAGTGTGTTATCTGGGACAGGGCTCACTGAAGCTTTCTTT. The chain employs TRBV30 and TRBJ1-1, with 9 positions matching TRBD1. Per germline, CDR1 GTSNPN and CDR2 SVGIG (reference sequence). V was pared by 0 bases and J by 4 bases, with 9 bases of the junction left unmatched. The CDR3 covers 16 residues.

This sequence joins TRBV30 and TRBJ2-1; D may match TRBD1 or TRBD2 (6 bases each). The CDR3 spans 14 residues. V was cut by 4 bases and J by 4 bases, with 14 bases left in between. Germline V CDR1 and CDR2: GTSNPN, SVGIG (reference sequence). In DNA form, the CDR3 reads TGTGCCTGGAACGTTTTAGGGGGGTACAATGAGCAGTTCTTC. This sequence encodes CAWNVLGGYNEQFF.

This chain joins TRBV28 and TRBJ1-4, with 9 bases lining up with TRBD1. Germline V lookup: CDR1 MDHEN, CDR2 SYDVKM. Trimming at V came to 5 bases and at J to 8 bases, leaving 9 bases not matched to a gene. This CDR3 spans 15 amino acids. The CDR3 bases are TGTGCCAGCAGTCTCCAAAGGACAGGGGAAGAAAAACTGTTTTTT. This gives the protein CASSLQRTGEEKLFF.

The V and J genes are TRBV18 and TRBJ1-2, with TRBD1 identical over 8 bases. Unmatched junction bases numbered 17, after V lost 4 bases and J lost 4 bases. CDR1 and CDR2 (germline): KGHSH, LQKENI. CDR3 length: 18 amino acids. The CDR3 spells CASSRLVDSGQGTYGYTF. The CDR3 nucleotides are TGTGCCAGCTCACGCCTCGTGGATTCCGGACAGGGAACCTATGGCTACACCTTC.